A single sample gave rise to the 4 T cell receptor beta chains below, sequenced in a study of spatial heterogeneity in lung cancer. TCRdb reanalysed the 5' RACE reads using MiXCR and keeps one entry per CDR3 protein. The sample holds over 45,000 distinct CDR3 sequences, less than 5.5% seen once. Documented time point: sample taken at primary tumor resection. Sequencing was performed on whole RNA extracted from tumor and nontumor lung tissue, or from frozen PBMC, and the material was left unsorted. Sequenced here: PBMCs, sampled at surgery. The receptors shown here come from a male donor with early-stage non-small cell lung cancer.

Many counts were recorded for this clonotype. The genes are TRBV20-1 and TRBJ2-5, with D tentatively TRBD2 (5 bases). V was cut by 0 bases and J by 0 bases, with 14 bases left in between. The CDR3 sequence is 16 residues long. Germline assignment: CDR1 DFQATT and CDR2 SNEGSKA (reference sequence). The DNA of the CDR3 is TGCAGTGCTAGAGATCGAGGGCGTTGGTACCAAGAGACCCAGTACTTC. Protein: CSARDRGRWYQETQYF.

Only a few counts were recorded for this clonotype. The rearrangement uses TRBV28 and TRBJ2-3; 15 bases align to TRBD2. The CDR3 has 18 residues. V lost 7 bases to trimming and J lost 1 base; unmatched junction nucleotides: 9. Germline lookup yields CDR1 MDHEN and CDR2 SYDVKM. The CDR3 nucleotides are TGTGCCAGCACGGAGGGGACTAGCGGGAGGAGGGGCACAGATACGCAGTATTTT. Translating gives CASTEGTSGRRGTDTQYF. The variable domain in full, with the rest retrieved from reference TRBV28 and TRBJ2-3, is DVKVTQSSRYLVKRTGEKVFLECVQDMDHENMFWYRQDPGLGLRLIYFSYDVKMKEKGDIPEGYSVSREKKERFSLILESASTNQTSMYLCASTEGTSGRRGTDTQYFGPGTRLTVL.

Ten or more counts support this clonotype. The chain couples TRBV24-1 to TRBJ1-5; 9 bases match TRBD1. There are 16 residues in the CDR3. Per germline, CDR1 KGHDR and CDR2 SFDVKD. V lost 3 bases, J lost 3 bases, and 5 bases stayed unmatched. CDR3 sequence: CATSDAGQGYNQPQHF. CDR3 bases: TGTGCCACCAGTGATGCGGGACAGGGATACAATCAGCCCCAGCATTTT.

This clonotype was seen ten or more times. The rearrangement joins TRBV27 to TRBJ1-5; tentatively, D is TRBD1 (5 bases). Trimming took off 2 bases at V and 0 bases at J, with 8 bases between the two ends. Germline V gene lookup returns CDR1 MNHEY and CDR2 SMNVEV (reference sequence). This CDR3 comprises 15 residues. This chain's CDR3 is CASSLKGNSNQPQHF. For the CDR3, the DNA is TGTGCCAGCAGTTTAAAGGGGAATAGCAATCAGCCCCAGCATTTT.